The rows below give T cell receptor beta chains drawn from one sample of a study of shared clonotypes between healthy human individuals. The method was immunoSEQ multiplex PCR; TCRdb's version includes in-frame clones alone and lacks a portion of them. The sample yields approximately 320,000 clones, around 87% seen once. Sequences were obtained from memory CD8+ T cells sorted from blood. The receptors originated from a man between 18 and 35 years old in good health. Both conserved end residues are part of each CDR3. A D gene is named only where the DNA matches it firmly. A row's size may be missing; if present it is once, few, many or a size class.

>.|.|TRBV4-3|TRBJ2-7
TGCGCCAGCAGCCAAGTTCTGGGGAGATACGAGCAGTACTTC
CASSQVLGRYEQYF
>.|.|TRBV6-1|TRBJ1-5
TGTGCCAGCGCCGAGGGTCAGACCCTCAATCAGCCCCAGCATTTT
CASAEGQTLNQPQHF
>.|TRBD2|TRBV7-6|TRBJ2-7
TGTGCCAGCAGCCTGACTAGCGACGCCTACGAGCAGTACTTC
CASSLTSDAYEQYF
>.|.|TRBV7-9|TRBJ1-1
TGTGCCAGCGGGCTTATCTTTCGAGGGCTTGAAGCTTTCTTT
CASGLIFRGLEAFF
>.|.|TRBV7-8|TRBJ1-1
TGTGCCAGCAGCCCCCGACTCCGGGGAAACACTGAAGCTTTCTTT
CASSPRLRGNTEAFF
>.|.|TRBV30|TRBJ1-1
TGTGCCTGGAGGGAAGGGAGAACTGAAGCTTTCTTT
CAWREGRTEAFF
>.|TRBD1|TRBV10-2|TRBJ1-2
TGCGCCATCAACAGGGGTATCTATGGCTACACCTTC
CAINRGIYGYTF
>.|.|TRBV29-1|TRBJ2-1
TGCAGCGTTCTTTCTTCGGCGTCCCCCTACAATGAGCAGTTCTTC
CSVLSSASPYNEQFF
>few|TRBD2|TRBV5-4|TRBJ2-5
TGTGCCAGCAGCTCGGGACTAGACGGGGAGACCCAGTACTTC
CASSSGLDGETQYF
>.|.|TRBV27|TRBJ2-1
TGTGCCAGCAGTTTCTCGGGGTCCTACAATGAGCAGTTCTTC
CASSFSGSYNEQFF
>many|.|TRBV7-6|TRBJ1-1
TGTGCCAGCAGCTTATTGAGGGGTACTGAAGCTTTCTTT
CASSLLRGTEAFF
>.|.|TRBV4-3|TRBJ2-2
TGCGCCAGCAGCCCAGACAGCTCTACCGGGGAGCTGTTTTTT
CASSPDSSTGELFF
>.|TRBD1|TRBV6-5|TRBJ2-6
TGTGCCAGCAGAGAAACAGGGGCTGGGGCCAACGTCCTGACTTTC
CASRETGAGANVLTF
>.|.|TRBV2|TRBJ1-4
TGTGCCAGCAGTGAGGGCCCTATAGGGGAAAAACTGTTTTTT
CASSEGPIGEKLFF
>.|.|TRBV5-1|TRBJ2-7
TGCGCCAGCAGCGTTATTTCAACCAACCTTGCCTACGAGCAGTACTTC
CASSVISTNLAYEQYF
>.|TRBD1|TRBV6-5|TRBJ1-2
TGTGCCAGCAGTTACGTGACAGGGGCGGGAGGCTACACCTTC
CASSYVTGAGGYTF
>.|.|TRBV9|TRBJ2-3
TGTGCCAGCAGCGCATCTTTGGGAGCTAGCACAGATACGCAGTATTTT
CASSASLGASTDTQYF
>once|.|TRBV5-6|TRBJ1-1
TGTGCCAGCAGCTTCGGGGACTTCGGGCCTGAAGCTTTCTTT
CASSFGDFGPEAFF
>once|.|TRBV6-5|TRBJ1-6
TGTGCCAGCAGTTACTCGAACCGACGAACGGTGGCACCCCTCCACTTT
CASSYSNRRTVAPLHF
>.|TRBD1|TRBV4-3|TRBJ1-2
TGCGCCAGCAGCCAAGATCTGGAGACAGGGGCGGGCTATGGCTACACCTTC
CASSQDLETGAGYGYTF
>.|TRBD1|TRBV28|TRBJ2-7
TGTGCCAGCAGTTTCCCTTACCTAGATCCAGACAGGGTGCCGTACGAGCAGTACTTC
CASSFPYLDPDRVPYEQYF
>many|TRBD2|TRBV4-1|TRBJ2-1
TGCGCCAGCAGCCAAGATCCCGCTAGCGGGATTTCCTACAATGAGCAGTTCTTC
CASSQDPASGISYNEQFF
>.|.|TRBV2|TRBJ1-1
TGTGCCAGCACTCCGTCCGGGGGGATGAACACTGAAGCTTTCTTT
CASTPSGGMNTEAFF
>.|.|TRBV7-9|TRBJ2-3
TGTGCCAGCAGCTTATTCCCCCAGCAAATTAGCACAGATACGCAGTATTTT
CASSLFPQQISTDTQYF
>.|.|TRBV4-1|TRBJ2-5
TGCGCCAGCAGCGAGGTATTTCGTTCCAGGGAGACCCAGTACTTC
CASSEVFRSRETQYF
>.|.|TRBV15|TRBJ1-5
TGTGCCACCAGCAGAGATCGGGGGGCAAGGCAGCCCCAGCATTTT
CATSRDRGARQPQHF
>.|.|TRBV7-9|TRBJ2-1
TGTGCCAGCAGCCCAGGGCAGGAGCAGTTCTTC
CASSPGQEQFF
>.|.|TRBV9|TRBJ1-1
TGTGCCAGCAGCGCATCCCGTGGTTACACTGAAGCTTTCTTT
CASSASRGYTEAFF
>.|.|TRBV27|TRBJ2-2
TGTGCCAGCAGTTTAGTGGGCACCGGGGAGCTGTTTTTT
CASSLVGTGELFF
>.|.|TRBV7-8|TRBJ1-1
TGTGCCAGCAGCCTTGGAACGAACACTGAAGCTTTCTTT
CASSLGTNTEAFF
>.|TRBD2|TRBV5-4|TRBJ2-5
TGTGCCAGCAGCTTAGGGACTAGCGGGGGCCCCACAGAGACCCAGTACTTC
CASSLGTSGGPTETQYF
>.|TRBD2|TRBV5-1|TRBJ2-1
TGCGCCAGCAGCTCGGGACTAGCGGGGGATTCCTACAATGAGCAGTTCTTC
CASSSGLAGDSYNEQFF
>.|TRBD2|TRBV4-1|TRBJ2-7
TGCGCCAGCAGCCAAGAACTCCCCGGGACTAGCGGGAGTAGCGAGCAGTACTTC
CASSQELPGTSGSSEQYF
>.|TRBD2|TRBV9|TRBJ2-7
TGTGCCAGCAGCGTAGAGGCGCTAGCGGGAGGGGAGCAGTACTTC
CASSVEALAGGEQYF
>.|.|TRBV6-6|TRBJ1-5
TGTGCCAGCAGTTACTCGGGCGGGTGGCCCCAGCATTTT
CASSYSGGWPQHF
>.|.|TRBV27|TRBJ1-6
TGTGCCAGCAGCCTTCGTTGGGGGCAGGATTCACCCCTCCACTTT
CASSLRWGQDSPLHF
>.|.|TRBV27|TRBJ1-5
TGTGCCAGCAGTTTATCGAATTGGGGCAATCAGCCCCAGCATTTT
CASSLSNWGNQPQHF
>.|TRBD1|TRBV13|TRBJ1-2
TGTGCCAGCAGCACCGACAGGGCTAACTATGGCTACACCTTC
CASSTDRANYGYTF
>.|.|TRBV19|TRBJ1-1
TGTGCCAGTAGTCCGAGAACCACCACAGGGCCGAACACTGAAGCTTTCTTT
CASSPRTTTGPNTEAFF
>.|.|TRBV5-4|TRBJ2-5
TGTGCCAGCAGCCTCCGTAGTTTACCGGGGGCCCAGTACTTC
CASSLRSLPGAQYF